This T cell receptor (beta chain) originates from a study of early T cells in non-severe SARS-CoV-2 infection. About the research overall: Chains were not paired, and sequencing was done on bulk RNA from unsorted whole blood. Broader study findings: Matching results from VDJdb favored anti-spike CD8 responses, leaving private and CD4 specificities undetected.

Researchers attached unique molecular identifiers to individual cDNA molecules. TCRdb redid the calling of the 5' RACE reads with MiXCR, one entry per CDR3 protein. Seen here are some 61,000 distinct CDR3 sequences, roughly 13% observed once, and the top ten hold roughly 8.7%. With respect to this clonotype: Its antigen remains unidentified.

Germline-derived CDR1 and CDR2 are SGHRS and YFSETQ. V gave up 0 bases and J gave up 0 bases; unmatched junction bases: 6. This CDR3 spans 17 amino acids. The sequencing sample was made of whole blood. This chain links TRBV5-1 with TRBJ2-1; 7 bases line up with TRBD2. The source is an adult who was a healthcare worker with PCR-confirmed SARS-CoV-2 infection or an uninfected control (not recorded which). The CDR3 nucleotides read TGCGCCAGCAGCTTGGAGGCTAGCGGCAGCTCCTACAATGAGCAGTTCTTC. It is translated as CASSLEASGSSYNEQFF.